These 17 T cell receptor beta chains originate from one sample sequenced in a study of T cells in Graves' hyperthyroidism and ophthalmopathy. TCR beta CDR3 regions were amplified from RNA. The study used the HTBI primer set for a first-round RT-PCR of the TCR CDR3. TCRdb re-derived calls from the multiplex PCR reads in MiXCR, one entry per CDR3 protein. The sample records hundreds of thousands of distinct CDR3 sequences, about 45% being singletons. Material for sequencing was peripheral blood or thyroid tissue (not recorded which). The receptor source for this set is an adult man with Graves' disease, either hyperthyroidism or ophthalmopathy (not recorded which).

A remark on this clonotype: At one end, the junction sequence differs from germline, possibly due to a read error. This chain connects TRBV7-9 to TRBJ2-7, with D maybe TRBD2 (5 bases). The length of the CDR3 is 15 residues. Germline assignment: CDR1 SEHNR and CDR2 FQNEAQ (reference sequence). In nucleotides, the CDR3 is TGCGCCAGCAGCCAAGAGCTTAGCCCGAGGGTAGGGCAGTACTTC. This codes for CASSQELSPRVGQYF.

The CDR3 region has the DNA TGTGCCAGCAGCCGACAGGGGGCCACCTACGAGCAGTACTTC. This gives the protein CASSRQGATYEQYF. This chain links TRBV7-9 with TRBJ2-7; 10 nucleotides align to TRBD1. Unmatched junction bases numbered 3, after V lost 5 bases and J lost 2 bases. Per the germline V gene, CDR1 is SEHNR and CDR2 is FQNEAQ (reference sequence). CDR3 length: 14 amino acids.

In this sample, this clonotype turned up once. This chain links TRBV7-3 with TRBJ2-5, with 10 bases matching TRBD1. Germline V lookup: CDR1 SGHTA, CDR2 FQGTGA. J gave up 4 bases and V 6 bases, and 5 bases lay outside the gene matches. The CDR3 extends over 14 amino acids. The CDR3: CASRPDRGRETQYF. CDR3 DNA sequence: TGTGCCAGCAGACCCGACAGGGGGCGAGAGACCCAGTACTTC.

The V and J genes are TRBV25-1 and TRBJ2-3; 11 bases are a match to TRBD1. CDR1 MGHDK and CDR2 SYGVNS come from the germline V gene. CDR3 length: 15 amino acids. V gave up 8 bases and J gave up 6 bases; unmatched junction bases: 10. CDR3 in amino acids: CASSPGTGGVDTQYF. The CDR3 bases are TGTGCCAGCTCCCCGGGGACAGGGGGTGTCGATACGCAGTATTTT.

The table lists this clonotype with many counts. The chain is built from TRBV24-1 and TRBJ1-2, with unresolved D. Germline assignment: CDR1 KGHDR and CDR2 SFDVKD. The CDR3 is 14 amino acids. V was pared by 2 bases and J by 2 bases, with 8 bases between. CDR3 DNA sequence: TGTGCCACCAGTGATTCGGGCAGGAACTATGGCTACACCTTC. Protein sequence: CATSDSGRNYGYTF.

The chain carries TRBV10-3 and TRBJ1-2; the D is unclear. CDR3 size: 14 residues. From germline, CDR1 is ENHRY and CDR2 SYGVKD. Trimming took off 6 bases at V and 6 bases at J, with 17 bases between the two ends. The CDR3 loop reads CAISSSTSLHGYTF. Here the CDR3 DNA reads TGTGCCATCAGCAGCTCGACGAGTCTTCATGGCTACACCTTC.

Many counts were recorded for this clonotype. J is TRBJ2-7 and V is TRBV20-1, with TRBD2 matching 12 bases. CDR1 is DFQATT and CDR2 is SNEGSKA in the germline V gene (reference sequence). V shed 6 bases, J shed 7 bases, and the junction held 10 bases outside the gene matches. The CDR3 is 14 amino acids. CDR3 coding DNA: TGCAGTGCCGAGACTAGCGGGGGCTCGAGGGAGCAGTACTTC. Protein: CSAETSGGSREQYF.

This rearrangement joins TRBV4-2 to TRBJ1-5; D not certain. There are 14 residues in the CDR3. V dropped 0 bases and J dropped 4 bases, with 7 bases sitting between them. Germline lookup yields CDR1 LGHNA and CDR2 YNFKEQ. CDR3 sequence: CASSQEARNQPQHF. The CDR3 nucleotides read TGTGCCAGCAGCCAAGAAGCCAGGAATCAGCCCCAGCATTTT.

CDR3: CSARFWGGGNTIYF. DNA for the CDR3: TGCAGTGCTAGATTTTGGGGGGGTGGAAACACCATATATTTT. The chain combines TRBV20-1 with TRBJ1-3, with a weak D call TRBD1 (5 bases). In germline, CDR1 is DFQATT, CDR2 SNEGSKA (reference sequence). Trimming left V 2 bases short and J 3 bases short, with 11 bases between. The CDR3 extends over 14 amino acids.

The V call is TRBV20-1, the J call TRBJ2-7; D unresolved. The V end was cut by 3 bases, the J end by 7 bases, with 1 base between. Germline values: CDR1 DFQATT, CDR2 SNEGSKA (reference sequence). This CDR3 region has 8 residues. The CDR3 reads CSASEQYF. Written as DNA, the CDR3 is TGCAGTGCTAGTGAGCAGTACTTC.

The chain uses TRBV12-3 or TRBV12-4 and TRBJ2-5; either TRBD1 or TRBD2 may supply D (5 bases each). CDR3 length equals 12 residues. The V end was cut by 2 bases, the J end by 7 bases, with 8 bases between. CDR3 amino acids: CASSLQGATQYF. The CDR3 nucleotides are TGTGCCAGCAGTTTACAGGGAGCGACCCAGTACTTC.

Concerning this clonotype: A read error may explain this, as a much larger clone is one base away. The rearrangement links TRBV7-9 to TRBJ2-5; D perhaps matches TRBD2 (8 bases). Germline V gene lookup returns CDR1 SEHNR and CDR2 FQNEAQ (reference sequence). This CDR3 comprises 15 residues. The CDR3, as DNA: TGTGCCAGCAGCTTAGTAGCGGGACAGAGAGAGACCCAGTGCTTC. Translated, it gives CASSLVAGQRETQCF.

The genes are TRBV6-5 and TRBJ2-7, with TRBD2 as a possible D gene (5 bases). V was trimmed by 5 bases and J by 2 bases, leaving 10 bases between them. Germline assignment: CDR1 MNHEY and CDR2 SVGAGI. The CDR3 runs 13 residues. CDR3 sequence reads: CASSTGNPYEQYF. CDR3 nucleotides: TGTGCCAGCAGTACCGGGAACCCCTACGAGCAGTACTTC.

There are many counts of this clonotype. This CDR3 is CASSPWTGVTGELFF. For the CDR3, the DNA is TGTGCCAGCAGCCCTTGGACAGGAGTCACCGGGGAGCTGTTTTTT. V and J are TRBV7-2 and TRBJ2-2; 7 nucleotides align to TRBD1. Germline CDR1 reads SGHTA; CDR2 reads FQGNSA. The CDR3 runs 15 residues. V lost 5 bases, J lost 4 bases, and 7 bases stayed unmatched.

In this sample, this clonotype turned up a few times. The chain has TRBV7-8 and TRBJ2-7; 11 nucleotides match TRBD1. This CDR3 contains 15 residues. Germline V gene data show CDR1 as SGHVS and CDR2 as FQNEAQ. J was trimmed by 0 bases and V by 4 bases; bases with no gene match: 2. This chain's CDR3 is CASSWGTGGSYEQYF. Here the CDR3 DNA reads TGTGCCAGCAGCTGGGGGACAGGGGGCTCCTACGAGCAGTACTTC.

This chain uses TRBV5-1 with TRBJ1-4; perhaps TRBD1 as D (5 bases). This CDR3 region has 13 residues. Germline V CDR1 and CDR2: SGHRS, YFSETQ. The V and J ends lost 5 bases and 7 bases respectively, with 12 bases between them. The CDR3 sequence: CASRLTGGEKLFF. In nucleotides, the CDR3 is TGCGCCAGCAGGCTGACGGGGGGTGAAAAACTGTTTTTT.

This chain links TRBV6-5 with TRBJ1-3; 8 nucleotides agree with TRBD1. The CDR3 has 16 residues. J gave up 0 bases and V 4 bases, and 5 bases lay outside the gene matches. CDR1 MNHEY and CDR2 SVGAGI come from the germline V gene. In DNA, the CDR3 is TGTGCCAGCAGTTTAAACAGGGGGATCTCTGGAAACACCATATATTTT. Amino acids: CASSLNRGISGNTIYF.